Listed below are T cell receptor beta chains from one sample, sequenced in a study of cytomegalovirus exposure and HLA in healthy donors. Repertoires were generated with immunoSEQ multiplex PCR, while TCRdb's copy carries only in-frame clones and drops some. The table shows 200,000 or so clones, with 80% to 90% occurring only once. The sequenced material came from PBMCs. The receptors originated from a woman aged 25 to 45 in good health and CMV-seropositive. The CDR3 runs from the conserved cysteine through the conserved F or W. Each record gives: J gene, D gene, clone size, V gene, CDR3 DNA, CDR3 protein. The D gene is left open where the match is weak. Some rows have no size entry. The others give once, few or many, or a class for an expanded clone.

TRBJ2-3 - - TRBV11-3 TGTGCCAGCAGCTTTGGGTCGGGCGGGAGCACAGATACGCAGTATTTT CASSFGSGGSTDTQYF
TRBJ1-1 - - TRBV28 TGTGCCAGCAGCCGAACAGGCCTGAACACTGAAGCTTTCTTT CASSRTGLNTEAFF
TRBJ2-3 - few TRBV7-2 TGTGCCAGCAGCTCCTACACAGATACGCAGTATTTT CASSSYTDTQYF
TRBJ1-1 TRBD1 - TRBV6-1 TGTGCCAGCAGTCCACTCAGGGGGCTGAACACTGAAGCTTTCTTT CASSPLRGLNTEAFF
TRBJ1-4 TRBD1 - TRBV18 TGTGCCAGCTCACCAACCGGGACAGGGACAACTAATGAAAAACTGTTTTTT CASSPTGTGTTNEKLFF
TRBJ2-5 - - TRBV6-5 TGTGCCAGCAGTTACTCGAAGATCGGGACCCAGTACTTC CASSYSKIGTQYF
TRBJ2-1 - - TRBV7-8 TGTGCCAGCAGCCTCAGGGGGGCCCGGAGGAATGAGCAGTTCTTC CASSLRGARRNEQFF
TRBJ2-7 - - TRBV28 TGTGCCAGCAGTTTGGCTTTTTCCTACGAGCAGTACTTC CASSLAFSYEQYF
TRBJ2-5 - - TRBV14 TGTGCCAGCAGCCAAGCACGGAGTGCGGAGACCCAGTACTTC CASSQARSAETQYF
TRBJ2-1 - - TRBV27 TGTGCCAGCAGGAATAGCGTTGGCCTCAATGAGCAGTTCTTC CASRNSVGLNEQFF
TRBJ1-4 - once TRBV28 TGTGCCAGCAGTTTGGGGGCTAAACTGTTTTTT CASSLGAKLFF
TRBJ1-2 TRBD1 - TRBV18 TGTGCCAGCTCACCAGAGAGGGGGCCGAGCTATGGCTACACCTTC CASSPERGPSYGYTF
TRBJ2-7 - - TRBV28 TGTGCCTGCTCTCAGGGCCGGGGGGAGCAGTACTTC CACSQGRGEQYF
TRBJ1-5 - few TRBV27 TGTGCCAGCAGTCTGACGACCCTAGGCAATCAGCCCCAGCATTTT CASSLTTLGNQPQHF
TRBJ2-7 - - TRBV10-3 TGTGCCATCAGGAGCTCCTACGAGCAGTACTTC CAIRSSYEQYF
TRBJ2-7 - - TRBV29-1 TGCAGCGTTTCCACGGACAGCTCCTCCTACGAGCAGTACTTC CSVSTDSSSYEQYF